The entry that follows covers one T cell receptor (beta chain) sequence. Its antigen remains unknown. The data are from a study of cytomegalovirus exposure and HLA in healthy donors. Germline-derived CDR1 and CDR2 are MNHNS and SASEGT. The CDR3 loop spans 14 amino acids. Study-wide results and limits: Researchers left out some V segments, among them TRBV6-2 and TRBV6-3, as indistinguishable. An analysis that came later showed most CMV-associated TCR beta chains appearing HLA-restricted. Altogether, some 170 TCR beta chains were recorded as cytomegalovirus-associated. Reportedly, a later analysis found an Asian-associated ancestry cluster had fewer N-insertions than the roughly 700-donor mean.

PCR amplification relied on 60 Vbeta primers (plus 13 Jbeta primers). Measured with immunoSEQ multiplex PCR; TCRdb has only the in-frame clones, and not every one. The table records about 98,000 clones, 63% of them present only once. The V and J genes are TRBV6-1 and TRBJ2-5; no clear D. The J call may not be correct, given that the DNA end is closer to TRBJ2-7. The receptor was isolated from a human donor in good health. Sequencing used PBMCs. CDR3 sequence: CASSEALRWYEQYF. CDR3 nucleotides: TGTGCCAGCAGTGAAGCTCTACGGTGGTACGAGCAGTACTTC.